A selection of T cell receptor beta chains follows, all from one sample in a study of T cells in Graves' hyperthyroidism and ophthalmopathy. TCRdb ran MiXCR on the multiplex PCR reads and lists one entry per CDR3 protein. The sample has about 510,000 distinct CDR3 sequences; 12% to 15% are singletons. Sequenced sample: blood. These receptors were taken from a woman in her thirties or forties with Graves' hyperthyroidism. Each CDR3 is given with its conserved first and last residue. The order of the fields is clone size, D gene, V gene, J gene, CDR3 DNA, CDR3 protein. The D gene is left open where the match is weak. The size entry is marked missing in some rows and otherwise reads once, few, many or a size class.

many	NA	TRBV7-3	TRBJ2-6	TGTGCCAGCAGCTTAATAGCCGCTTCCTCTGGGGCCAACGTCCTGACTTTC	CASSLIAASSGANVLTF
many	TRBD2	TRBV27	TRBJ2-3	TGTGCCAGCAGTAGGACTAGCGGGAGGAAAGTTGCAGATACGCAGTATTTT	CASSRTSGRKVADTQYF
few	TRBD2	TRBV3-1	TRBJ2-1	TGTGCCAGCAGCCAAGGTAGCGGGAGGGATAAGCAGTTCTTC	CASSQGSGRDKQFF
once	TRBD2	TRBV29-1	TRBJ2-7	TGCAGCCTTGCTAGCGGAACCTACGAGCAGTACTTC	CSLASGTYEQYF
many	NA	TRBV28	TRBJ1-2	TGTGCCAGCAGTGGTTTGTGGATCCAGGGCTATGGCTACACCTTC	CASSGLWIQGYGYTF
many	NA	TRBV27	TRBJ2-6	TGTGCCAGCACCTACCAGCGAACCGGGGCCAACGTCCTGACTTTC	CASTYQRTGANVLTF
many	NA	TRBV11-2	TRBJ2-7	TGTGCCAGCAGCATCGGACAGCTCTACGAGCAGTACTTC	CASSIGQLYEQYF
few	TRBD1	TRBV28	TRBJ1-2	TGTGCCAGCAGTTTGAGTTTGGACAGGGAATTTATTAACTATGGCTACACCTTC	CASSLSLDREFINYGYTF
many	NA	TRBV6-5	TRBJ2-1	TGTGCCAGCAGTTACTCGAGGGAGCGGGTCTACAATGAGCAGTTCTTC	CASSYSRERVYNEQFF
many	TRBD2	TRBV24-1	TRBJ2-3	TGTGCCACCAGTGATCGAGCGGGAGTAACAGATACGCAGTATTTT	CATSDRAGVTDTQYF
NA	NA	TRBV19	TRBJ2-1	TGTGCCAGTAGTATAAGGTCGGGCTTTCTCGCCGCCAGTGAGCAGTTCTTC	CASSIRSGFLAASEQFF
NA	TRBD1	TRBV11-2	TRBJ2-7	TGTGCCAGCAGCCTGAGACGGCTGACAGGGTTGGATATCTACGAGCAGTACTTC	CASSLRRLTGLDIYEQYF
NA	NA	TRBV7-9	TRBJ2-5	TGTGCCAGCAGCCCGTGGGACAAACAAGAGACCCAGTACTTC	CASSPWDKQETQYF
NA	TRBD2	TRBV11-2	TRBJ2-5	TGTGCCAGCAGCCCCCCCCGGCTAGCGGGAGTGGAGACCCAGTACTTC	CASSPPRLAGVETQYF
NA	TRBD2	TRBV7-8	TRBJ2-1	TGTGCCAGCAGCTTAGTTGCTAGCGGGAGTTTCTACAATGAGCAGTTCTTC	CASSLVASGSFYNEQFF
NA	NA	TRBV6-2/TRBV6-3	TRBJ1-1	TGTGCCAGCAGTTACTATTCGGCCGGATACAACACTGAAGCTTTCTTT	CASSYYSAGYNTEAFF
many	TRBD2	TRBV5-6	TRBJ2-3	TGTGCCAGCAGCCGCATAGCGGGAGCTGTAGATACGCAGTATTTT	CASSRIAGAVDTQYF
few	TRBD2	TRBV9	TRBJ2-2	TGTGCCAGCAGCGTATCTCGGGGAGGGACTAGCGGGAGCCGAACCGGGACCGGGGAGCTGTTTTTT	CASSVSRGGTSGSRTGTGELFF
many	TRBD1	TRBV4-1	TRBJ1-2	TGTGCCAGCAGCCAAGACAGGGTCAACTATGGCTACACCTTC	CASSQDRVNYGYTF
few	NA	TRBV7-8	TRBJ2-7	TGTGCCAGCAGCTTAGACCCGAACGGGAATCCAACCTACGAGCAGTACTTC	CASSLDPNGNPTYEQYF
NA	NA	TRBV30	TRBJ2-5	TGTGCCTGGAGCAGCGGGGGACAGGGACAAGAGACCCAGTACTTC	CAWSSGGQGQETQYF
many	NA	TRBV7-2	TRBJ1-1	TGTGCCAGCAGCTTAGCGCGGCAGGGTCGCACTGAAGCTTTCTTT	CASSLARQGRTEAFF
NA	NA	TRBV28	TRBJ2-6	TGTGCCAGCAGTTCGGGAAAAGGGTGGGCTGGGGCCAACGTCCTGACTTTC	CASSSGKGWAGANVLTF
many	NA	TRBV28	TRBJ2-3	TGTGCCAGCAGTTATGGGGTCACAGATACGCAGTATTTT	CASSYGVTDTQYF
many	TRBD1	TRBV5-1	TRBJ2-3	TGCGCCAGCAGCTCGGGACAGGGTTCAGATACGCAGTATTTT	CASSSGQGSDTQYF
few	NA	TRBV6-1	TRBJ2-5	TGTGCCAGCATTCCTCCACAGGGCCCCGGGGTCAACTTC	CASIPPQGPGVNF
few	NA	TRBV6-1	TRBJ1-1	TGTGCCAGCAGTTCAACAGGGTCCTCAGATGAAGCTTTCTTT	CASSSTGSSDEAFF
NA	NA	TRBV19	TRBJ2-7	TGTGCCAGTAGTTGGGGCCCGTACTACGAGCAGTACTTC	CASSWGPYYEQYF
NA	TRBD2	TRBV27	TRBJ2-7	TGTGCCAGCAGTTATCTGGTTTCGGGAGGGCCCTACGAGCAGTACTTC	CASSYLVSGGPYEQYF
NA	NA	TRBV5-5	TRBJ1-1	TGTGCCAGCAGCTTGTTTTTGGAGCGCACTGAAGCTTTCTTT	CASSLFLERTEAFF
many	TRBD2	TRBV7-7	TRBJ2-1	TGTGCTAGCAGCCCCGGGACTAGCGGGAGGGCCGACTACAATGAGCAGTTCTTC	CASSPGTSGRADYNEQFF
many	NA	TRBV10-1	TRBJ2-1	TGCGCCAGCAGTGGACACAATTACAATGAGCAGTTCTTC	CASSGHNYNEQFF
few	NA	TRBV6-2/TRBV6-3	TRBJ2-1	TGTGCCAGCAGCCCACTGGGCGGGACGTCCTACAATGAGCAGTTCTTC	CASSPLGGTSYNEQFF
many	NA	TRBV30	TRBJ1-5	TGTGCCTGGAGTCCTGGCAGCAATCAGCCCCAGCATTTT	CAWSPGSNQPQHF
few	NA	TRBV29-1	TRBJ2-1	TGCAGCGTTGAAGAGCGAAAGCCCTACAATGAGCAGTTCTTC	CSVEERKPYNEQFF
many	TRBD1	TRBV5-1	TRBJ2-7	TGCGCCAGCAGCTCGGGACAGGGCCATTACGAGCAGTACTTC	CASSSGQGHYEQYF
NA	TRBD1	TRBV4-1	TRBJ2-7	TGCGCCAGCAGTTGGTCGGACAGGGCCTACGAGCAGTACTTC	CASSWSDRAYEQYF
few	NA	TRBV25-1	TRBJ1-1	TGTGCCAGCAGTGAACTCGGCAGGGTGAACACTGAAGCTTTCTTT	CASSELGRVNTEAFF
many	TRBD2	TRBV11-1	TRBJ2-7	TGTGCCAGCGGTCTAGCGGACGAGCAGTACTTC	CASGLADEQYF
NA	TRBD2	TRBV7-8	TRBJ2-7	TGTGCCAGCAGCCCCACCCGGGGGGTAACCTACGAGCAGTACTTC	CASSPTRGVTYEQYF
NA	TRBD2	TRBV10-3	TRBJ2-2	TGTGCCATCAGTGGGACTAGCCGTCCTGGGGAGCTGTTTTTT	CAISGTSRPGELFF
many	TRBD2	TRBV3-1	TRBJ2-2	TGTGCCAGCAGCCACACTAGCGGTGCGAACACCGAGGAGCTGTTTTTT	CASSHTSGANTEELFF
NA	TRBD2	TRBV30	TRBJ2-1	TGTGCCTGGATGTTCGGGGGGTGGAACAATGAGCAGTTCTTC	CAWMFGGWNNEQFF
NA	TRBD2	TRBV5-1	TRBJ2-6	TGCGCCAGCAGCTTCCTAGCGGGGAGGACTGGGGCCGACGTCCTGACTTTC	CASSFLAGRTGADVLTF
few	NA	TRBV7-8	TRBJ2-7	TGTGCCAGCAGCTTAGGTCTTGGGTACTACGAGCAGTACTTC	CASSLGLGYYEQYF
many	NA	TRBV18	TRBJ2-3	TGTGCCAGCTCCCCACAGGGTGGCACAGATACGCAGTATTTT	CASSPQGGTDTQYF
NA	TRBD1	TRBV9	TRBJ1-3	TGTGCCAGCAGCCCTCAGGGGACAGTGACAAACACCATATATTTT	CASSPQGTVTNTIYF